Sequencing of this T cell receptor beta chain was carried out in a study of Graves' ophthalmopathy and Graves' hyperthyroidism. Study-level background: Peripheral blood was gathered at first diagnosis, ahead of any treatment whatsoever. Whole-study results and caveats: For predicting ophthalmopathy progression, the model had more than 60% sensitivity and nearly 75% specificity.

About this clonotype: Its specificity is not known.

CDR3 length: 13 amino acids. Germline-derived CDR1 and CDR2 are MNHNY and SVGAGI (reference sequence). Trimming removed 6 bases from V and 2 bases from J, with 11 bases in between. Fresh peripheral blood (around 9.7 ml) yielded the PBMCs. Amplification from RNA transcripts yielded the TCR beta CDR3 regions. Second-round multiplex PCR followed a first-round RT-PCR using HTBI primers. Each CDR3 protein gets one entry after TCRdb re-called the multiplex PCR reads with MiXCR. Of approximately 700,000 distinct CDR3 sequences in the sample, roughly 39% were seen once. The rearrangement uses TRBV6-6 and TRBJ2-7; D uncertain. The specimen was peripheral blood. This clonotype originated in an adult man with Graves' ophthalmopathy. CDR3 in DNA: TGTGCCAGCAGCCCCCCGGCGGCCTACGAGCAGTACTTC. Translated: CASSPPAAYEQYF.